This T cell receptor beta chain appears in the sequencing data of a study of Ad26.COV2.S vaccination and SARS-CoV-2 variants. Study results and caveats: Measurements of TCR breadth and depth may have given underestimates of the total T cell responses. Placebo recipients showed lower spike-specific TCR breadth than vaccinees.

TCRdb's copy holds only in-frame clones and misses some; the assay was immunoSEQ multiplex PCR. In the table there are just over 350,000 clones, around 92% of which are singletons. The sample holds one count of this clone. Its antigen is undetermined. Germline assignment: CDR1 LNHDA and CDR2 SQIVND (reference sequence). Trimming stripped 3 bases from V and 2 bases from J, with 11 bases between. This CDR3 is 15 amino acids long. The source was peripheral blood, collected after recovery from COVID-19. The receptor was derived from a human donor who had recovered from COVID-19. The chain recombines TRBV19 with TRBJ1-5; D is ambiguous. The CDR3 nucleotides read TGTGCCAGTAGTATTGTAGGGATGGGCAATCAGCCCCAGCATTTT. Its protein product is CASSIVGMGNQPQHF.